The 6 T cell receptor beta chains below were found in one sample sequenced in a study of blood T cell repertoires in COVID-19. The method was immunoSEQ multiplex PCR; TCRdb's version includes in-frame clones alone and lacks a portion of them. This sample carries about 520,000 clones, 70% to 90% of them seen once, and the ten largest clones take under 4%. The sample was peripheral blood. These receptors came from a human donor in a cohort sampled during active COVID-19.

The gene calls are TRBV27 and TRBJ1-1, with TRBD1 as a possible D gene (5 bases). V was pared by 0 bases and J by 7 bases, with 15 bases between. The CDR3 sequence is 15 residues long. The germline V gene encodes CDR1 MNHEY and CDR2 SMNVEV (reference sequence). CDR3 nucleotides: TGTGCCAGCAGTTTATCAGGGGCGCTGGGTCGTGAAGCTTTCTTT. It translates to CASSLSGALGREAFF.

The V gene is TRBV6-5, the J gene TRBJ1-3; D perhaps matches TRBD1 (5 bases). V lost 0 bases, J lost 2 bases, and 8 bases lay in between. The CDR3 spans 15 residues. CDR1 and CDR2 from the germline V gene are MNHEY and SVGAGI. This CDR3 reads CASSYSGGAGNTIYF. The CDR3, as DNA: TGTGCCAGCAGTTACTCGGGAGGGGCTGGAAACACCATATATTTT.

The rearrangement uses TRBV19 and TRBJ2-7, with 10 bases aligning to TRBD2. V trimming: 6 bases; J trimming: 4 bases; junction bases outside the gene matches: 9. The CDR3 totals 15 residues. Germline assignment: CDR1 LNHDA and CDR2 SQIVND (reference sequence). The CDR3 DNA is TGTGCCAGTAGCCCCAGAGCGGGAGGGCAATACGAGCAGTACTTC. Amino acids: CASSPRAGGQYEQYF.

In DNA, the CDR3 is TGTGCCAGCAGCTGGGACAGTAGCACAGATACGCAGTATTTT. This sequence encodes CASSWDSSTDTQYF. This chain uses TRBV5-4 with TRBJ2-3; TRBD1 matches 7 bases. V shed 3 bases and J 0 bases; nucleotides not matched to a gene: 1. The CDR3 sequence is 14 residues long. Germline V gives CDR1 SGHNT, CDR2 YYREEE (reference sequence). Together with reference TRBV5-4 and TRBJ2-3, the CDR3 gives the full variable domain: ETGVTQSPTHLIKTRGQQVTLRCSSQSGHNTVSWYQQALGQGPQFIFQYYREEENGRGNFPPRFSGLQFPNYSSELNVNALELDDSALYLCASSWDSSTDTQYFGPGTRLTVL.

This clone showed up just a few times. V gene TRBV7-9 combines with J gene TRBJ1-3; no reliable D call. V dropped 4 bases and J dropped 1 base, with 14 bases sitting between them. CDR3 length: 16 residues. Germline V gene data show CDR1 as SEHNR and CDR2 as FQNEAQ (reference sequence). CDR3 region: CASSSRVRLSGNTIYF. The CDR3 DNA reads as TGTGCCAGCAGCTCCCGGGTGAGGTTATCTGGAAACACCATATATTTT. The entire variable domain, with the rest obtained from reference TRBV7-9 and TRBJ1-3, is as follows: DTGVSQNPRHKITKRGQNVTFRCDPISEHNRLYWYRQTLGQGPEFLTYFQNEAQLEKSRLLSDRFSAERPKGSFSTLEIQRTEQGDSAMYLCASSSRVRLSGNTIYFGEGSWLTVV.

The CDR3 nucleotides read TGTGCCAGTACGGACAGGGAGGGATTTCCGCGCAATCAGCCCCAGCATTTT. It yields the protein CASTDREGFPRNQPQHF. The rearrangement links TRBV2 to TRBJ1-5; 8 bases are shared with TRBD1. The trim removed 9 bases at V and 2 bases at J, leaving 15 bases unmatched. Germline-derived CDR1 and CDR2 are SNHLY and FYNNEI. The CDR3 has 17 residues.